The next 14 T cell receptor beta chains were all read from a single sample in a study of blood T cell repertoires in COVID-19 (dated by TCRdb to 2019 to 2021). Library creation used the immunoSEQ multiplex PCR assay. Held by TCRdb, this immuneACCESS table contains in-frame sequences only and omits some clones. Under half of the omission traces to an unresolved V gene where checked; the cause of the rest is unknown. The sample table contains more than 350,000 clones; only one count was recorded for roughly nine tenths of them. Clones ranked in the top ten supply roughly 1% of the sample. Specimen: PBMCs or T cells enriched from blood (not recorded which). The receptors shown here come from a man between 18 and 29 years old who had recovered from COVID-19.

The CDR3 protein is CASSARQGGNTGELFF. The CDR3, as DNA: TGTGCCAGCAGCGCCCGACAGGGGGGGAACACCGGGGAGCTGTTTTTT. The chain combines TRBV7-9 with TRBJ2-2; 9 bases map to TRBD1. This CDR3 is 16 amino acids long. CDR1 is SEHNR and CDR2 is FQNEAQ in the germline V gene (reference sequence). V lost 5 bases, J lost 1 base, and 5 bases stayed unmatched.

The CDR3 nucleotides are TGTGCCAGCAGGCTAGCGGGAGGGGGAGAGAATGAGCAGTTCTTC. Translating gives CASRLAGGGENEQFF. The V and J genes are TRBV11-3 and TRBJ2-1; TRBD2 agrees at 12 bases. Germline assignment: CDR1 SGHNT and CDR2 YENEEA. The CDR3 is made up of 15 amino acids. J was trimmed by 7 bases and V by 6 bases; bases with no gene match: 7. The full variable domain, its missing parts supplied by reference TRBV11-3 and TRBJ2-1, is EAGVVQSPRYKIIEKKQPVAFWCNPISGHNTLYWYLQNLGQGPELLIRYENEEAVDDSQLPKDRFSAERLKGVDSTLKIQPAELGDSAVYLCASRLAGGGENEQFFGPGTRLTVL.

The J gene is TRBJ2-7, the V gene TRBV12-3 or TRBV12-4, with D perhaps matching TRBD2 (6 bases). V lost 4 bases, J lost 2 bases, and 9 bases lay in between. The CDR3 has 13 residues. As DNA, the CDR3 is TGTGCCAGCAGTTGGGGACTTCCCTACGAGCAGTACTTC. Translation gives CASSWGLPYEQYF.

The chain uses TRBV6-1 and TRBJ2-7; 11 bases are shared with TRBD2. V trimming: 2 bases; J trimming: 2 bases; junction bases outside the gene matches: 8. The CDR3 runs to 17 residues. Germline CDR1 and CDR2: MNHNS and SASEGT. CDR3 bases: TGTGCCAGCAGTGAATCAACTAGCGGGGGCCTAACCTACGAGCAGTACTTC. Its protein is CASSESTSGGLTYEQYF.

The chain links TRBV11-1 to TRBJ2-2, with TRBD2 matching over 7 bases. The CDR3 has 16 residues. Per germline, CDR1 SGHAT and CDR2 FQDESV (reference sequence). Unmatched junction bases numbered 11, after V lost 5 bases and J lost 5 bases. The DNA of the CDR3 is TGTGCCAGCAGCCCACAAGGGAGGGGAGGGACCGGGGAGCTGTTTTTT. Amino acid sequence: CASSPQGRGGTGELFF.

The chain uses TRBV19 and TRBJ1-1, with a tentative D call TRBD1 (6 bases). CDR1 and CDR2 (germline): LNHDA, SQIVND (reference sequence). The CDR3 is 17 amino acids. The V end was cut by 4 bases, the J end by 0 bases, with 18 bases between. The CDR3 protein is CASSNGQRRIMNTEAFF. CDR3 bases: TGTGCCAGTAGTAACGGACAGAGACGAATTATGAACACTGAAGCTTTCTTT.

The DNA for the CDR3 is TGTGCCAGCACTGTAGGGGGGGCAGTTATTGAGACCCAGTACTTC. This codes for CASTVGGAVIETQYF. The V and J genes are TRBV2 and TRBJ2-5; D is perhaps TRBD2 (7 bases). The germline V gene has CDR1 SNHLY and CDR2 FYNNEI. CDR3 length: 15 residues. V lost 7 bases, J lost 5 bases, and 20 bases lay in between.

CDR3: CASSRQGSAYEQYF. The CDR3 DNA is TGTGCCAGCAGTCGACAGGGATCGGCCTACGAGCAGTACTTC. The chain has TRBV6-5 and TRBJ2-7; 7 bases are a match to TRBD1. The CDR3 covers 14 residues. CDR1 and CDR2 (germline): MNHEY, SVGAGI. The junction had 6 bases not matched to a gene; V was cut back by 5 bases and J by 2 bases.

This clone was recorded only once. The J gene is TRBJ2-3, the V gene TRBV29-1, with D perhaps TRBD2 (6 bases). The CDR3 loop spans 12 amino acids. Trimming left V 4 bases short and J 4 bases short, with 9 bases between. Germline lookup yields CDR1 SQVTM and CDR2 ANQGSEA. This CDR3 reads CSVAGDADTQYF. The CDR3 DNA follows: TGCAGCGTTGCGGGAGATGCAGATACGCAGTATTTT.

This chain connects TRBV4-1 to TRBJ2-2, with D possibly TRBD2 on 5 matching bases. The CDR3 runs 16 residues. Germline values: CDR1 MGHRA, CDR2 YSYEKL. The V and J ends lost 2 bases and 0 bases respectively, with 10 bases between them. The CDR3 bases are TGCGCCAGCAGCCAAATAGGACTGACGAACACCGGGGAGCTGTTTTTT. Translating gives CASSQIGLTNTGELFF.

V gene TRBV28 combines with J gene TRBJ2-7, with 9 bases aligning to TRBD1. This CDR3 spans 15 amino acids. V was pared by 3 bases and J by 7 bases, with 10 bases of the junction left unmatched. CDR1 and CDR2 (germline): MDHEN, SYDVKM. The CDR3 DNA is TGTGCCAGCAGTTTGTCCGGGACAGGGTTGGATGAGCAGTACTTC. Translating gives CASSLSGTGLDEQYF.

The rearrangement links TRBV28 to TRBJ2-7, with D possibly being TRBD1 (5 bases). The V gene's germline CDR1 is MDHEN and CDR2 SYDVKM. V was clipped by 5 bases and J by 3 bases, with 14 bases between them. The CDR3 has 14 residues. The CDR3 region has the DNA TGTGCCAGCAGTCCGATGCCTCAGGGCTACGAGCAGTACTTC. This codes for CASSPMPQGYEQYF.

This sequence joins TRBV7-9 and TRBJ1-3, with D hard to call. Germline CDR1 reads SEHNR; CDR2 reads FQNEAQ (reference sequence). Trimming pared 6 bases from V and 6 bases from J, leaving 6 bases between. The CDR3 spans 11 residues. CDR3 in amino acids: CASSPVNTIYF. In DNA form, the CDR3 reads TGTGCCAGCAGTCCAGTAAACACCATATATTTT.

This chain uses TRBV7-3 with TRBJ2-5; TRBD1 is a possible D gene (5 bases). The CDR3 loop spans 17 amino acids. In germline, CDR1 is SGHTA, CDR2 FQGTGA. The V end was cut by 4 bases, the J end by 5 bases, with 23 bases between. The CDR3 region has the DNA TGTGCCAGCAGCTCTGGAGCCCGGACACCCCTGGGGGAGACCCAGTACTTC. Protein product: CASSSGARTPLGETQYF.